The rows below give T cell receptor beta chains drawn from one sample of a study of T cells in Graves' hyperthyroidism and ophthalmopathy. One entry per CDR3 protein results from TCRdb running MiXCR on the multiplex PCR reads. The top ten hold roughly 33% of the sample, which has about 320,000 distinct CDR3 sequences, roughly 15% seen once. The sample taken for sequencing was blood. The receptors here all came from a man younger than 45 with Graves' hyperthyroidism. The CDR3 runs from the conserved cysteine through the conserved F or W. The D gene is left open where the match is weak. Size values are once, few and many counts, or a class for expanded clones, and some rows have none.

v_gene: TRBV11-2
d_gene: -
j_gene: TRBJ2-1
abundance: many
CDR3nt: TGTGCCAGCAGCTTAAAGCGGGAGCAGTTCTTC
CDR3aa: CASSLKREQFF

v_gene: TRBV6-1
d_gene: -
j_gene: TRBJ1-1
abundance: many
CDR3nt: TGTGCCAGCAGTAACCAGGGTAGCACTGAAGCTTTCTTT
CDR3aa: CASSNQGSTEAFF

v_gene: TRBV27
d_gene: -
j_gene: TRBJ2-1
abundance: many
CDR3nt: TGTGCCAGCAGTTCTCCCGTTAATGGTGAGCAGTTCTTC
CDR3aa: CASSSPVNGEQFF

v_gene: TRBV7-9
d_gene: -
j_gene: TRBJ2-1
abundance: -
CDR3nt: TGTGCCGCCCCCAGGGGAAGCTCCTACAATGAGCAGTTCTTC
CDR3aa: CAAPRGSSYNEQFF

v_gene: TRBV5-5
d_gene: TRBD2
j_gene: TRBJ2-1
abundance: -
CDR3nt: TGTGCCAGCACCCAAGGGACTAGCGGAGAGAATGAGCAGTTCTTC
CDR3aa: CASTQGTSGENEQFF

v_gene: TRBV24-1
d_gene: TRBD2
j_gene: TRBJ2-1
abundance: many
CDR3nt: TGTGCCACCAGTGACCAACCGGGGGGTTGGGGCAATGAGCAGTTCTTC
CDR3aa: CATSDQPGGWGNEQFF

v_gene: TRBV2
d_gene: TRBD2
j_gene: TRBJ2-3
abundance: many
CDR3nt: TGTGCCAGCACCGGGTGGCGGGAGACAGATACGCAGTATTTT
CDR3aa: CASTGWRETDTQYF

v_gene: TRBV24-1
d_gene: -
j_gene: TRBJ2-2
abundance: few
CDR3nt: TGTGCCACCAGTGACCCTAGGGGACCGGGCGGGGAGCTGTTTTTT
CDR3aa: CATSDPRGPGGELFF

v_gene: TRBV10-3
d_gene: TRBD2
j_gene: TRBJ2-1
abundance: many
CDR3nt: TGTGCCGCCAGGACGCGGGAGGGACACAATGAGCAGTTCTTC
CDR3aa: CAARTREGHNEQFF

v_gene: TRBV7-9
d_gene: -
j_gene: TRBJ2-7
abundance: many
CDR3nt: TGTGCCAGCAGCACCACTGACAGTTACGAGCAGTACTTC
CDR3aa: CASSTTDSYEQYF

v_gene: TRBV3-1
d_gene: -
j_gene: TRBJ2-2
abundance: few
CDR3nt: TGTGCCAGCAGCCAACCAGGACTCTCAAACACCGGGGAGCTGTTTTTT
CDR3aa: CASSQPGLSNTGELFF

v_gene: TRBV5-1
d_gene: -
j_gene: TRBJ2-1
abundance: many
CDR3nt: TGCGCCAGCAGCTTGGATCGCATGAGGAGCTCCTACAATGAGCAGTTCTTC
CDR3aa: CASSLDRMRSSYNEQFF

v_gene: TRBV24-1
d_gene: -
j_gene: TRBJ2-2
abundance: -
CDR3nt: TGTGCCACCAGTGATTTGTCGGCCAACACCGGGGAGCTGTTTTTT
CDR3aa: CATSDLSANTGELFF

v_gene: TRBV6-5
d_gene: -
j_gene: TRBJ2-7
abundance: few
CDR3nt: TGTGCCAGCAGTTACTCGATTGCTTACGAGCAGTACTTC
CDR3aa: CASSYSIAYEQYF

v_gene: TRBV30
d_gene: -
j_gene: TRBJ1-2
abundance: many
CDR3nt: TGTGCCTGGAGTGCCCCGGGCAGCGCAGATTATGGCTACACCTTC
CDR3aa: CAWSAPGSADYGYTF